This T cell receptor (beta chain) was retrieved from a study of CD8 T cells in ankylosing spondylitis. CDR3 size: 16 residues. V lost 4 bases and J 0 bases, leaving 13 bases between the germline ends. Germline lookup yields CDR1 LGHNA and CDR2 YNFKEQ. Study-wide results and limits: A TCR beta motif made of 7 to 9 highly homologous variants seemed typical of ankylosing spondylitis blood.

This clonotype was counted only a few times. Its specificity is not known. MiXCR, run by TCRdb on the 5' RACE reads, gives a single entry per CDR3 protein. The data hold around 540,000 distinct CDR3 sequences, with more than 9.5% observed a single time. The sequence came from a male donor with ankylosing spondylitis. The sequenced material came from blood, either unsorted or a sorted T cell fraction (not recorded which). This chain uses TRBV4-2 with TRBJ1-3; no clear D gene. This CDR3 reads CASSRSTEPSGNTIYF. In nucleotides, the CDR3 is TGTGCCAGCAGCCGCTCCACTGAACCCTCTGGAAACACCATATATTTT.